One sample yielded the 17 T cell receptor beta chains listed below, sequenced in a study of T cells expressing NK-cell markers. Using the 5' RACE reads, TCRdb records one entry per CDR3 protein without DNA. The repertoire table contains 500,000 to 700,000 distinct CDR3 sequences. The sequencing sample was made of blood T cells: a sorted CD56 or NKG2C T cell subset, CD4+ or CD8+ T cells, or bulk PBMC T cells (not recorded which). The receptors come from a man aged 18 to 35 in good health.

The J gene is TRBJ2-1, the V gene TRBV6-1; the D call from TCRdb, TRBD2, cannot be confirmed without DNA. CDR3 length: 14 residues. In germline, CDR1 is MNHNS, CDR2 SASEGT. The CDR3 sequence: CASTAGGHTDEQFF.

The chain carries TRBV3-1 and TRBJ2-5; the D call of TRBD1 rests on TCRdb alone, since no DNA is present to check it. Germline V gene lookup returns CDR1 LGHDT and CDR2 YNNKEL (reference sequence). This CDR3 has 14 residues. The CDR3: CASRDPGQKETQYF.

The gene calls are TRBV20-1 and TRBJ2-4; the TRBD1 assignment by TCRdb is unverifiable without DNA. Germline CDR1 is DFQATT and CDR2 is SNEGSKA (reference sequence). This CDR3 has 15 residues. This CDR3 is CSARPPGGAKNIQYF.

This chain connects TRBV29-1 to TRBJ2-1; there is no DNA to check the TCRdb D call of TRBD1. Germline loops: CDR1 SQVTM, CDR2 ANQGSEA. The CDR3 has 16 amino acids. CDR3 protein: CSVVGRQGSSYNEQFF.

The rearrangement links TRBV29-1 to TRBJ2-2; TCRdb's assignment of TRBD2 cannot be checked, as there is no DNA. The CDR3 has 16 residues. Germline assignment: CDR1 SQVTM and CDR2 ANQGSEA. This CDR3 is CSVKRLAVANTGELFF.

The rearrangement uses TRBV27 and TRBJ1-5; TCRdb designates TRBD1, a call that cannot be tested without DNA. Looked up from germline, CDR1 is MNHEY and CDR2 is SMNVEV (reference sequence). This CDR3 has 14 amino acids. CDR3 residues: CASSSTGVNQPQHF.

This sequence joins TRBV20-1 and TRBJ1-4; TCRdb's D call of TRBD1 is untestable without DNA. CDR3 length equals 15 residues. In germline, CDR1 is DFQATT, CDR2 SNEGSKA (reference sequence). This chain's CDR3 is CSARIRGAQNEKLFF.

V gene TRBV12-3 or TRBV12-4 combines with J gene TRBJ2-3; TCRdb designates TRBD1, a call that cannot be tested without DNA. The CDR3 sequence is 16 residues long. The CDR3 sequence: CASSRPGRPTTDTQYF.

The chain links TRBV12-3 or TRBV12-4 to TRBJ2-1; TCRdb calls TRBD1, which cannot be checked without DNA. The CDR3 is 13 residues long. CDR3 sequence reads: CASSPTGYNEQFF.

J is TRBJ1-3 and V is TRBV15. CDR3 size: 13 residues. Per germline, CDR1 LNHNV and CDR2 YYDKDF (reference sequence). CDR3 sequence: CATSIDPTNTIYF.

This chain joins TRBV12-3 or TRBV12-4 and TRBJ2-7; the TCRdb call, TRBD1, lacks DNA for checking. The CDR3 is 14 residues long. CDR3 loop: CASSHTGLLYEQYF.

The chain uses TRBV27 and TRBJ2-2; no DNA is available, so the TRBD1 call from TCRdb remains unchecked. Germline assignment: CDR1 MNHEY and CDR2 SMNVEV (reference sequence). CDR3 length: 18 amino acids. The CDR3 spells CASSSGTGVPANTGELFF.

V is TRBV5-8 and J is TRBJ2-7; TCRdb names TRBD2, which stays unverified in the absence of DNA. Looked up from germline, CDR1 is SGHTS and CDR2 is YDEGEE. The CDR3 is made up of 16 amino acids. The CDR3 region is CASSLPAVAVSYEQYF. The full variable domain, in which reference TRBV5-8 and TRBJ2-7 provide the parts outside the CDR3, is EAGVTQSPTHLIKTRGQQATLRCSPISGHTSVYWYQQALGLGLQFLLWYDEGEERNRGNFPPRFSGRQFPNYSSELNVNALELEDSALYLCASSLPAVAVSYEQYFGPGTRLTVT.

V gene TRBV5-1 combines with J gene TRBJ1-1. The germline V gene encodes CDR1 SGHRS and CDR2 YFSETQ. This CDR3 has 13 amino acids. CDR3 sequence reads: CASSYWTGSEAFF.

The rearrangement links TRBV2 to TRBJ1-5; the D call from TCRdb, TRBD1, cannot be confirmed without DNA. Per the germline V gene, CDR1 is SNHLY and CDR2 is FYNNEI. The CDR3 totals 12 residues. The CDR3: CASSRTGQPQHF.

The chain employs TRBV27 and TRBJ2-1. Germline CDR1 MNHEY, CDR2 SMNVEV (reference sequence). There are 13 residues in the CDR3. The CDR3 loop is CASTGGFYNEQFF.

The chain links TRBV20-1 to TRBJ2-1; the TCRdb call, TRBD2, lacks DNA for checking. The CDR3 consists of 15 residues. Germline CDR1 reads DFQATT; CDR2 reads SNEGSKA (reference sequence). This CDR3 reads CSASPLSGRDNEQFF.